This TCR beta chain was sequenced for a study of cytomegalovirus exposure and HLA in healthy donors. About the study: Researchers found that about 84% of 398 genotyped donors fell within the Caucasian-associated ancestry cluster.

While unrecorded immune exposures were likely, the donors were nominally healthy when sampled. The CDR3 runs to 15 residues. With 6 bases clipped from V and 5 bases from J, the junction kept 13 bases outside the gene matches. CDR1 SGHDT and CDR2 YYEEEE come from the germline V gene. In this sample, this clone turned up a few times. Antigen specificity is unknown. Study-level results: V- and J-gene trimming in TCR beta was tied to a missense DCLRE1C variant by an analysis performed later. After further analysis at a later stage, under 20,000 TCR beta sequences were associated with HLA alleles at 0.05 false discovery rate.

A multiplex PCR was run with 60 Vbeta primers and 13 Jbeta primers. The protocol was immunoSEQ multiplex PCR, while the TCRdb copy is restricted to in-frame clones and leaves out a portion. The sample contains about 180,000 clones, around 73% of which appear only once. This TCR derives from a man in his sixties in good health and CMV-seronegative. This chain uses TRBV5-6 with TRBJ2-5; 7 bases match TRBD2. Source material: PBMCs. CDR3 nucleotides: TGTGCCAGCAACCTCGGGGTGCGGGGGATCGAGACCCAGTACTTC. Translation gives CASNLGVRGIETQYF.